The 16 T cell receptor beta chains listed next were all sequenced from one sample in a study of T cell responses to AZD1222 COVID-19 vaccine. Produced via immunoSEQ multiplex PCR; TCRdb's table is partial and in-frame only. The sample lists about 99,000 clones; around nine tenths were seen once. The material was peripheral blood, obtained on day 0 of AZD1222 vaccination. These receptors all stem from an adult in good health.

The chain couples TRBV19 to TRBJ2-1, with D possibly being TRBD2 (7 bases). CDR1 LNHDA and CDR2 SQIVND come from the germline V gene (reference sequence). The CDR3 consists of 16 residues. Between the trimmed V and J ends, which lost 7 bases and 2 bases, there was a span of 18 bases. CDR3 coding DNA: TGTGCCAGTACCAGGGGAGGGAGGAGTCCCTACAATGAGCAGTTCTTC. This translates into CASTRGGRSPYNEQFF. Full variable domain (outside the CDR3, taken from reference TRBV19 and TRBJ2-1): DGGITQSPKYLFRKEGQNVTLSCEQNLNHDAMYWYRQDPGQGLRLIYYSQIVNDFQKGDIAEGYSVSREKKESFPLTVTSAQKNPTAFYLCASTRGGRSPYNEQFFGPGTRLTVL.

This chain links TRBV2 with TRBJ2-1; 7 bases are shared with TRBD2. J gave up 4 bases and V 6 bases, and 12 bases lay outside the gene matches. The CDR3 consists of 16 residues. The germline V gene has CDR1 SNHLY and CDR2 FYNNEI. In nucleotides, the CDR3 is TGTGCCAGCAGGGGGAGTCTGGCTAGCGGTTACAATGAGCAGTTCTTC. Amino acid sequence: CASRGSLASGYNEQFF.

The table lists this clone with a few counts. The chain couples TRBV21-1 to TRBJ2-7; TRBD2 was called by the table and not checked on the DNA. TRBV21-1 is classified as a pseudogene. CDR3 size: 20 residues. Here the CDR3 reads CASTLYSLFPGSDTTYEQYF. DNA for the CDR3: TGTGCCAGCACCCTATACTCCTTATTCCCCGGGTCCGATACGACCTACGAGCAGTACTTC.

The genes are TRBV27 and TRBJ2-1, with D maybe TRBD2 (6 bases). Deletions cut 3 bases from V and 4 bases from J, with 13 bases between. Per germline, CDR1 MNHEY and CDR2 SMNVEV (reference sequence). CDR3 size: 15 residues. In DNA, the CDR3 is TGTGCCAGCAGTTTTGTTAGCGGCCCGTACAATGAGCAGTTCTTC. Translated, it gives CASSFVSGPYNEQFF.

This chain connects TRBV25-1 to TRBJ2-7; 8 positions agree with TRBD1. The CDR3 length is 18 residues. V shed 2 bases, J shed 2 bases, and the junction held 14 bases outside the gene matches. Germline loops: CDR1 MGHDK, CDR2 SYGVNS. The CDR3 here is CASSEDQETGALTYEQYF. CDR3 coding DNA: TGTGCCAGCAGTGAAGACCAGGAGACAGGGGCTCTTACCTACGAGCAGTACTTC.

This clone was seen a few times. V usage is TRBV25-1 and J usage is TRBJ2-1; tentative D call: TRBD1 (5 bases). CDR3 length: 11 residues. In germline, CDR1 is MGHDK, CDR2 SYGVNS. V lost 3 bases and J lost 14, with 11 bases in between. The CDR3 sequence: CASSEDKTEFF. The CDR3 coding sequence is TGTGCCAGCAGTGAGGACAAAACGGAGTTCTTC.

CDR3 amino acids: CASSLTRLETQYF. The CDR3 DNA follows: TGTGCCAGCAGCTTAACCCGGTTGGAGACCCAGTACTTC. V usage is TRBV7-2 and J usage is TRBJ2-5; D is undetermined. Trimming left V 2 bases short and J 5 bases short, with 9 bases between. CDR1 and CDR2 (germline): SGHTA, FQGNSA. The CDR3 has 13 amino acids.

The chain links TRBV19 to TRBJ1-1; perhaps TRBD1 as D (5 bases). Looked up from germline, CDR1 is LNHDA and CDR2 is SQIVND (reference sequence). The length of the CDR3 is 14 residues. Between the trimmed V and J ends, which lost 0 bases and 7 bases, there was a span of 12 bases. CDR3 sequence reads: CASSIDRQDIEAFF. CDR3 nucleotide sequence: TGTGCCAGTAGTATAGATCGCCAGGACATTGAAGCTTTCTTT.

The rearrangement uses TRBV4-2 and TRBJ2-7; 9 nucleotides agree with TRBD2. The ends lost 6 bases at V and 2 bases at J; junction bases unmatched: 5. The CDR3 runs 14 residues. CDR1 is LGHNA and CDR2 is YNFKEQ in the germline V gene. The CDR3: CASRSSGDTYEQYF. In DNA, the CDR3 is TGTGCCAGCAGATCTAGCGGGGATACCTACGAGCAGTACTTC.

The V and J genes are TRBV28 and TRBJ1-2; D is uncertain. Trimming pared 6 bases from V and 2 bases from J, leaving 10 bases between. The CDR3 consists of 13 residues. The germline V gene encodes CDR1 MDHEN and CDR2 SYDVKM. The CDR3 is CASSPNRNYGYTF. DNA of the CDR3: TGTGCCAGCAGCCCCAACCGGAACTATGGCTACACCTTC.

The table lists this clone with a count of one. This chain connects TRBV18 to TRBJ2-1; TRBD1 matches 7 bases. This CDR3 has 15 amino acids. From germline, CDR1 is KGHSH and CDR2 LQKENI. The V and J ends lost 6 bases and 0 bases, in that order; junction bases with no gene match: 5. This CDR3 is CASSPRTGSYNEQFF. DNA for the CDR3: TGTGCCAGCTCCCCAAGGACAGGCTCCTACAATGAGCAGTTCTTC. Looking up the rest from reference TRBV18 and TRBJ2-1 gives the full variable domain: NAGVMQNPRHLVRRRGQEARLRCSPMKGHSHVYWYRQLPEEGLKFMVYLQKENIIDESGMPKERFSAEFPKEGPSILRIQQVVRGDSAAYFCASSPRTGSYNEQFFGPGTRLTVL.

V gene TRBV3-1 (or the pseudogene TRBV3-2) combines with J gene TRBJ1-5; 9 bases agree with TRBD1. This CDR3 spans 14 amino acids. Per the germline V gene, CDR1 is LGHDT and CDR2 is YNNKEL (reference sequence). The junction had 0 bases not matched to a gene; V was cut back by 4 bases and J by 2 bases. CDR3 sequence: CASSRQGGNQPQHF. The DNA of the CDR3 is TGTGCCAGCAGCCGACAGGGGGGCAATCAGCCCCAGCATTTT.

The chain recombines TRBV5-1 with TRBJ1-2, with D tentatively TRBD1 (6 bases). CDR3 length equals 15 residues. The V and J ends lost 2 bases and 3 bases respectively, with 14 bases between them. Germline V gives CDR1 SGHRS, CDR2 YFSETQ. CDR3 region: CASSLSGAPYYGYTF. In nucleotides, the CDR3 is TGCGCCAGCAGCTTATCAGGGGCCCCATACTATGGCTACACCTTC.

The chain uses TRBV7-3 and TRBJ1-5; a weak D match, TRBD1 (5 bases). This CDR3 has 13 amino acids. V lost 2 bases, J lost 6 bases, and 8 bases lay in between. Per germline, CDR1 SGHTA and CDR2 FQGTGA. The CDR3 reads CASSLERGQPQHF. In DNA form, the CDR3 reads TGTGCCAGCAGCTTAGAAAGGGGTCAGCCCCAGCATTTT.

CDR3: CASSSGQGNREQYF. The CDR3 DNA reads as TGTGCCAGCAGCTCGGGACAGGGGAATCGCGAGCAGTACTTC. The genes are TRBV5-4 and TRBJ2-7; the match to TRBD1 covers 10 bases. V trimming: 3 bases; J trimming: 6 bases; junction bases outside the gene matches: 6. Germline lookup yields CDR1 SGHNT and CDR2 YYREEE (reference sequence). This CDR3 is 14 amino acids long.

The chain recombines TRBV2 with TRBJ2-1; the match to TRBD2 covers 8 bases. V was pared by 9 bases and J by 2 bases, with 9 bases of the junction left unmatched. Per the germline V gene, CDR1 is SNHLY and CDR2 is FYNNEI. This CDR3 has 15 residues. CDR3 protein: CASQRREGAYNEQFF. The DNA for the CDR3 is TGTGCCAGTCAACGACGGGAGGGGGCCTACAATGAGCAGTTCTTC.